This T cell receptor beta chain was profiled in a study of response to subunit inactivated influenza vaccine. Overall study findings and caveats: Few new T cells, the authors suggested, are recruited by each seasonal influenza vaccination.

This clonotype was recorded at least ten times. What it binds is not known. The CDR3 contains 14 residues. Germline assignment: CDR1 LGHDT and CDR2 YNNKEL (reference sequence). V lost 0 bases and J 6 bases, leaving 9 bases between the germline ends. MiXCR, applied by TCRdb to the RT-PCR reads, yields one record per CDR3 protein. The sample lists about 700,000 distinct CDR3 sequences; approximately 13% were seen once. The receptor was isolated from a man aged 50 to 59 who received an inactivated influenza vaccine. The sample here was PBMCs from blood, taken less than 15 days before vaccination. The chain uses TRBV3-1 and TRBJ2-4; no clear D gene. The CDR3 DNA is TGTGCCAGCAGCCAAGATAGCTCGCCAAACATTCAGTACTTC. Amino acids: CASSQDSSPNIQYF.